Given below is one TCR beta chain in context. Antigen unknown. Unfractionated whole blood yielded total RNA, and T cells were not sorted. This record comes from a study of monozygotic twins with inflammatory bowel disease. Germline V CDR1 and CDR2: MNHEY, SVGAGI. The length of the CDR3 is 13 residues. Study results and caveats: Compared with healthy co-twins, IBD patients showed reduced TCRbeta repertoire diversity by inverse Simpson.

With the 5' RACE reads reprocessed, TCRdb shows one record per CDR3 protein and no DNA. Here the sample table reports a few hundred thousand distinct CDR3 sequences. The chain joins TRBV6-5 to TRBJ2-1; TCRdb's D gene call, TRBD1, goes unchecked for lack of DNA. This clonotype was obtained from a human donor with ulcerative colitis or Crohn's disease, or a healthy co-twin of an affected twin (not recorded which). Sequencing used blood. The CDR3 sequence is CASSYPGRGVQFF.